A single sample gave rise to the 5 T cell receptor beta chains below, sequenced in a study of shared clonotypes between healthy human individuals. The assay was immunoSEQ multiplex PCR, and TCRdb's table has in-frame clones only and misses some. Found here are under 1 million clones, roughly 96% of them singletons; the top ten hold approximately 0.2%. Positively selected for CCR7, the CD45RO-negative cells used as naive CD8 cells excluded terminally differentiated effector memory CD45RA+ cells. The sequencing sample was made of naive CD8+ T cells sorted from blood. Receptor source: a man aged 30 to 39 in good health.

J is TRBJ2-7 and V is TRBV5-6; 7 bases fit TRBD1. The CDR3 runs to 15 residues. Germline loops: CDR1 SGHDT, CDR2 YYEEEE. V gave up 2 bases and J gave up 1 base; unmatched junction bases: 6. CDR3 nucleotides: TGTGCCAGCAGCTTCAACACAGGGGTTTCCTACGAGCAGTACTTC. It yields the protein CASSFNTGVSYEQYF.

The CDR3 here is CASSNLDNTPLNEKLFF. DNA for the CDR3: TGTGCCAGCAGTAATCTAGACAATACCCCGCTTAATGAAAAACTGTTTTTT. J is TRBJ1-4 and V is TRBV28, with no clear D. The CDR3 is 17 residues long. V shed 5 bases and J shed 4 bases, with 20 bases lying between them. Per germline, CDR1 MDHEN and CDR2 SYDVKM.

Concerning this clone itself: At one of its ends the junction is not consistent with the germline gene, which may arise from a read error. The J gene is TRBJ2-3, the V gene TRBV5-6; the D is unclear. Germline V lookup: CDR1 SGHDT, CDR2 YYEEEE. This CDR3 spans 13 amino acids. In DNA form, the CDR3 reads TGTGCCAGCAGCTCTGGCGGCACGGATACGCAGTATTTT. Protein: CASSSGGTDTQYF.

The table lists this clone with a count of one. The chain links TRBV28 to TRBJ2-7; maybe TRBD2 (5 bases). The V gene's germline CDR1 is MDHEN and CDR2 SYDVKM. Deletions cut 2 bases from V and 4 bases from J, with 12 bases between. There are 14 residues in the CDR3. CDR3 residues: CASSLPPGGYEQYF. The CDR3 DNA reads TGTGCCAGCAGTTTACCCCCCGGCGGGTACGAGCAGTACTTC.

The chain is built from TRBV29-1 and TRBJ2-2; D remains ambiguous. The CDR3 is 15 residues long. CDR1 SQVTM and CDR2 ANQGSEA come from the germline V gene. V was clipped by 0 bases and J by 4 bases, with 12 bases between them. The CDR3 sequence is CSVEEGSVITGELFF. The DNA for the CDR3 is TGCAGCGTTGAAGAGGGCTCGGTAATCACCGGGGAGCTGTTTTTT.